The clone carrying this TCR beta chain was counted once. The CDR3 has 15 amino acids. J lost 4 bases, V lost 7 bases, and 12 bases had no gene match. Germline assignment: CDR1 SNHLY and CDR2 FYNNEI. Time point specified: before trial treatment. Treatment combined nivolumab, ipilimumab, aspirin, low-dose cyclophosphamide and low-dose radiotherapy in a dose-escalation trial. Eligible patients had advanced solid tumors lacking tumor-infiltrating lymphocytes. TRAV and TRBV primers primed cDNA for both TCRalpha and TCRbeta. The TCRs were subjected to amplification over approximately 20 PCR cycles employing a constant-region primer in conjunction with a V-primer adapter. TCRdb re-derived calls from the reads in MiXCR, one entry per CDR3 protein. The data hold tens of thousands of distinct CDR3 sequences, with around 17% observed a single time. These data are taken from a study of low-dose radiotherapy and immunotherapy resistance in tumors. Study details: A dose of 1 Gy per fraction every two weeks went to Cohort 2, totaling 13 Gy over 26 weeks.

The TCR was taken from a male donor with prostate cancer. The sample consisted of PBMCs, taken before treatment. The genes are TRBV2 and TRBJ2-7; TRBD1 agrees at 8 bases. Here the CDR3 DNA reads TGTGCCAGCAATGCCCGGGACAGGTTGGTATACGAGCAGTACTTC. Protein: CASNARDRLVYEQYF. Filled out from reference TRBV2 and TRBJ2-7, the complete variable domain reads EPEVTQTPSHQVTQMGQEVILRCVPISNHLYFYWYRQILGQKVEFLVSFYNNEISEKSEIFDDQFSVERPDGSNFTLKIRSTKLEDSAMYFCASNARDRLVYEQYFGPGTRLTVT.